These 29 T cell receptor beta chains were all obtained from the same sample, sequenced in a study of beta chain features in type 1 diabetes. Reverse transcription of all isolated RNA meant that expressed TCRB transcripts were sequenced. Profiled with immunoSEQ multiplex PCR; TCRdb holds only in-frame clones, not every one. The sample holds approximately 140,000 clones; 9% to 10% are singletons and the top ten take almost 0.65%. The sample taken for sequencing was central memory CD4+ T cells from blood. These receptors were taken from a middle-aged woman in good health.

V usage is TRBV4-3 and J usage is TRBJ1-1; TRBD1 might be the D (6 bases). Trimming removed 2 bases at V and 5 bases at J, with 18 bases between. Per the germline V gene, CDR1 is LGHNA and CDR2 is YSLEER. The CDR3 loop spans 16 amino acids. CDR3 DNA: TGCGCCAGCAGCCAAAAGTCTTCGGGGGGCGCGACTGAAGCTTTCTTT. Its translation: CASSQKSSGGATEAFF.

The V gene is TRBV28, the J gene TRBJ2-5; D gene uncertain. Looked up from germline, CDR1 is MDHEN and CDR2 is SYDVKM. The CDR3 sequence is 14 residues long. Trimming pared 5 bases from V and 4 bases from J, leaving 14 bases between. CDR3 loop: CASSPPGGSETQYF. Written as DNA, the CDR3 is TGTGCCAGCAGTCCGCCCGGCGGTTCAGAGACCCAGTACTTC.

The chain combines TRBV9 with TRBJ1-6, with D maybe TRBD1 (6 bases). This CDR3 has 16 amino acids. The germline gives CDR1 SGDLS, CDR2 YYNGEE. V was shortened by 2 bases and J by 8 bases, with 17 bases between the two germline ends. For the CDR3, the DNA is TGTGCCAGCAGCGTGGGACCGGGACAAGAACATTCACCCCTCCACTTT. It is translated as CASSVGPGQEHSPLHF.

Here the CDR3 DNA reads TGTGCCAGCAGCTCGCTGGGCAGGGGACGGAGCACCGGGGAGCTGTTTTTT. This gives the protein CASSSLGRGRSTGELFF. The chain uses TRBV7-2 and TRBJ2-2, with D perhaps matching TRBD1 (6 bases). The germline V gene has CDR1 SGHTA and CDR2 FQGNSA. The CDR3 totals 17 residues. Trimming stripped 4 bases from V and 4 bases from J, with 19 bases between. Full variable domain (remainder filled in from reference TRBV7-2 and TRBJ2-2): GAGVSQSPSNKVTEKGKDVELRCDPISGHTALYWYRQSLGQGLEFLIYFQGNSAPDKSGLPSDRFSAERTGGSVSTLTIQRTQQEDSAVYLCASSSLGRGRSTGELFFGEGSRLTVL.

This clone was observed a handful of times. This sequence joins TRBV5-4 and TRBJ2-3; TRBD1 aligns across 9 bases. V was pared by 4 bases and J by 1 base, with 4 bases of the junction left unmatched. The CDR3 consists of 15 residues. CDR1 is SGHNT and CDR2 is YYREEE in the germline V gene (reference sequence). This CDR3 reads CASSPRDRGTDTQYF. CDR3 DNA: TGTGCCAGCAGCCCCCGGGACAGGGGCACAGATACGCAGTATTTT. The full variable domain, rest sourced from reference TRBV5-4 and TRBJ2-3, is ETGVTQSPTHLIKTRGQQVTLRCSSQSGHNTVSWYQQALGQGPQFIFQYYREEENGRGNFPPRFSGLQFPNYSSELNVNALELDDSALYLCASSPRDRGTDTQYFGPGTRLTVL.

The chain links TRBV7-9 to TRBJ1-1, with D possibly matching TRBD1 (6 bases). Germline V lookup: CDR1 SEHNR, CDR2 FQNEAQ (reference sequence). Trimming took off 4 bases at V and 3 bases at J, with 12 bases between the two ends. The CDR3 length is 14 residues. The CDR3 DNA is TGTGCCAGCAGCTCAGGGGAATGGTACACTGAAGCTTTCTTT. Encoded protein: CASSSGEWYTEAFF. The whole variable domain, remainder taken from reference TRBV7-9 and TRBJ1-1, is DTGVSQNPRHKITKRGQNVTFRCDPISEHNRLYWYRQTLGQGPEFLTYFQNEAQLEKSRLLSDRFSAERPKGSFSTLEIQRTEQGDSAMYLCASSSGEWYTEAFFGQGTRLTVV.

This sequence joins TRBV7-9 and TRBJ2-5; D possibly corresponds to TRBD1 (6 bases). This CDR3 is built from 14 residues. Trimming removed 1 base at V and 1 base at J, with 7 bases between. CDR1 and CDR2 (germline): SEHNR, FQNEAQ (reference sequence). CDR3 in amino acids: CASSLDRAQETQYF. CDR3 nucleotide sequence: TGTGCCAGCAGCTTAGACAGGGCCCAAGAGACCCAGTACTTC.

There are a few counts of this clone. The chain joins TRBV27 to TRBJ1-2, with a possible D match to TRBD1 (5 bases). The CDR3 is 16 residues long. Germline lookup yields CDR1 MNHEY and CDR2 SMNVEV (reference sequence). V gave up 3 bases and J gave up 7 bases, with 21 bases separating them. The CDR3, as DNA: TGTGCCAGCAGTTTTCTTCGGAGGGGAAGGTCTAGTGGCTACACCTTC. Translated, it gives CASSFLRRGRSSGYTF.

The rearrangement joins TRBV5-1 to TRBJ2-4, with TRBD1 as a possible D gene (6 bases). From germline, CDR1 is SGHRS and CDR2 YFSETQ. The germline V and J ends were trimmed by 4 bases and 1 base, with 15 bases remaining between them. This CDR3 comprises 16 residues. The CDR3 protein is CASSINRDMAKNIQYF. In DNA form, the CDR3 reads TGCGCCAGCAGCATAAACAGGGACATGGCCAAAAACATTCAGTACTTC.

The chain has TRBV28 and TRBJ2-2; D call uncertain. The V end lost 4 bases, the J end lost 1 base, and 10 bases lay between the germline ends. The CDR3 extends over 15 amino acids. Germline CDR1 MDHEN, CDR2 SYDVKM. The chain's CDR3 is CASSSKIQNTGELFF. The CDR3 region has the DNA TGTGCCAGCAGTTCTAAGATTCAGAACACCGGGGAGCTGTTTTTT.

V is TRBV5-1 and J is TRBJ2-2; D might be TRBD2 (6 bases). With 0 bases removed from V and 7 bases from J, the gap between germline ends came to 7 bases. Germline CDR1 is SGHRS and CDR2 is YFSETQ. The CDR3 length is 13 residues. The CDR3 sequence: CASSLGLVGELFF. The CDR3 DNA reads as TGCGCCAGCAGCTTGGGACTAGTCGGGGAGCTGTTTTTT.

This clone showed up just a few times. This rearrangement joins TRBV18 to TRBJ1-1; D unresolved. This CDR3 has 19 amino acids. CDR1 is KGHSH and CDR2 is LQKENI in the germline V gene. V was shortened by 1 base and J by 0 bases, with 21 bases between the two germline ends. In DNA, the CDR3 is TGTGCCAGCTCACCACGAGGGAGTGTCGCAGGAAACATGAACACTGAAGCTTTCTTT. Translation: CASSPRGSVAGNMNTEAFF.

This clone was detected a few times. This chain uses TRBV4-2 with TRBJ2-7; TRBD2 aligns across 7 bases. The J call may be in error: the DNA end matches TRBJ2-1 better. Germline CDR1 is LGHNA and CDR2 is YNFKEQ. The CDR3 is 16 amino acids. CDR3 protein: CASSQDPAGIYNEQFF. The CDR3 nucleotides read TGTGCCAGCAGCCAAGATCCAGCGGGGATATACAATGAGCAGTTCTTC.

V is TRBV28 and J is TRBJ2-3; TRBD2 aligns across 10 bases. The germline CDR1 and CDR2 sequences are MDHEN and SYDVKM. The length of the CDR3 is 18 residues. V shed 5 bases and J 3 bases; nucleotides not matched to a gene: 14. CDR3 region: CASSRRLAGATETDTQYF. CDR3 nucleotides: TGTGCCAGCAGTAGGCGGCTAGCGGGGGCTACTGAGACAGATACGCAGTATTTT.

Concerning this clone itself: Additional DNA sequences in this sample encode the identical CDR3. The chain recombines TRBV18 with TRBJ2-7; D possibly corresponds to TRBD1 (5 bases). V gave up 6 bases and J gave up 0 bases, with 6 bases separating them. The V gene's germline CDR1 is KGHSH and CDR2 LQKENI. This CDR3 contains 12 residues. For the CDR3, the DNA is TGTGCCAGCTCCGACAGCTCCTACGAGCAGTACTTC. This sequence encodes CASSDSSYEQYF.

The chain recombines TRBV6-1 with TRBJ2-7, with 9 bases that match TRBD1. The CDR3 length is 15 residues. With V trimmed by 1 base and J by 3 bases, 4 bases remained unmatched. The germline gives CDR1 MNHNS, CDR2 SASEGT. This CDR3 reads CASSEGTGDNYEQYF. The CDR3, as DNA: TGTGCCAGCAGTGAAGGGACAGGGGATAACTACGAGCAGTACTTC.

CDR3 loop: CAISETGGAGGYTF. The CDR3 nucleotides read TGTGCCATCAGTGAGACAGGGGGCGCCGGTGGCTACACCTTC. The chain has TRBV10-3 and TRBJ1-2; 9 nucleotides agree with TRBD1. Germline trimming cut 2 bases from V and 7 bases from J; bases unmatched to any gene: 5. The germline CDR1 and CDR2 sequences are ENHRY and SYGVKD. The CDR3 consists of 14 residues.

This clone has at least ten counts. The V gene is TRBV5-6, the J gene TRBJ2-7; 8 nucleotides agree with TRBD1. The germline CDR1 and CDR2 sequences are SGHDT and YYEEEE. CDR3 length equals 15 residues. V was pared by 0 bases and J by 6 bases, with 8 bases of the junction left unmatched. The CDR3 DNA sequence: TGTGCCAGCAGCTTGGGCGACAGGGGATGGAGCGAGCAGTACTTC. Translation gives CASSLGDRGWSEQYF.

This chain uses TRBV4-3 with TRBJ1-2, with D perhaps matching TRBD1 (6 bases). With 1 base removed from V and 2 bases from J, the gap between germline ends came to 8 bases. The CDR3 spans 14 residues. The germline V gene has CDR1 LGHNA and CDR2 YSLEER. CDR3 in amino acids: CASSQGTVNYGYTF. DNA for the CDR3: TGCGCCAGCAGCCAAGGGACAGTCAACTATGGCTACACCTTC.

The rearrangement links TRBV7-9 to TRBJ1-3; D unclear. The germline CDR1 and CDR2 sequences are SEHNR and FQNEAQ (reference sequence). This CDR3 spans 14 amino acids. V dropped 4 bases and J dropped 3 bases, with 10 bases sitting between them. The CDR3 sequence is CASSWREFGNTIYF. For the CDR3, the DNA is TGTGCCAGCAGCTGGAGGGAATTTGGAAACACCATATATTTT.

J is TRBJ2-7 and V is TRBV11-2; perhaps TRBD2 as D (6 bases). The CDR3 length is 15 residues. V lost 1 base and J 6 bases, leaving 16 bases between the germline ends. The V gene's germline CDR1 is SGHAT and CDR2 FQNNGV. This chain's CDR3 is CASSLGRGPGLEQYF. The CDR3 region has the DNA TGTGCCAGCAGCTTAGGGAGGGGCCCCGGCCTCGAGCAGTACTTC.

This clone was counted between two and nine times. CDR3 in amino acids: CASSFWDRGSGAKNIQYF. As DNA, the CDR3 is TGCGCCAGCAGCTTTTGGGACAGGGGGTCAGGCGCCAAAAACATTCAGTACTTC. This chain uses TRBV5-1 with TRBJ2-4; 11 positions agree with TRBD1. The CDR3 has 18 residues. Trimming took 2 bases from V and 1 from J; bases not matched to a gene: 8. Germline V lookup: CDR1 SGHRS, CDR2 YFSETQ.

This clone was detected only a few times. This chain uses TRBV29-1 with TRBJ2-7; D may be TRBD2 (5 bases). The CDR3 runs to 13 residues. Germline CDR1 and CDR2: SQVTM and ANQGSEA. Trimming stripped 2 bases from V and 6 bases from J, with 14 bases between. In DNA, the CDR3 is TGCAGCGTTGAAACGAGACAAAGCGGCGAGCAGTACTTC. Its translation is CSVETRQSGEQYF.

Points on this clone: The junction departs from the called germline gene at one end, perhaps through a read error. This chain links TRBV4-1 with TRBJ2-1; 9 bases match TRBD1. The CDR3 is made up of 15 amino acids. Germline CDR1 and CDR2: MGHRA and YSYEKL. CDR3 sequence reads: CASSAGTGQYNEQFF. The CDR3, as DNA: TGTGCCAGCAGCGCAGGGACAGGGCAATACAATGAGCAGTTCTTC.

V and J are TRBV6-5 and TRBJ2-1, with TRBD2 as a possible D gene (5 bases). The CDR3 is 15 residues long. The germline CDR1 and CDR2 sequences are MNHEY and SVGAGI. Trimming stripped 0 bases from V and 7 bases from J, with 13 bases between. The CDR3 sequence is CASSYSGFPGNEQFF. The CDR3 coding sequence is TGTGCCAGCAGTTACTCAGGGTTTCCGGGGAATGAGCAGTTCTTC.

The V call is TRBV5-1, the J call TRBJ2-1, with no clear D. This CDR3 is built from 13 residues. Deletions cut 0 bases from V and 8 bases from J, with 9 bases between. Germline CDR1 reads SGHRS; CDR2 reads YFSETQ. The CDR3 sequence is CASSLAGVHEQFF. As DNA, the CDR3 is TGCGCCAGCAGCTTGGCAGGCGTCCATGAGCAGTTCTTC.

The V gene is TRBV18, the J gene TRBJ1-5; 11 positions agree with TRBD1. The V segment lost 6 bases and the J segment 4 bases; nucleotides outside the gene matches: 8. The CDR3 loop spans 16 amino acids. Looked up from germline, CDR1 is KGHSH and CDR2 is LQKENI. The chain's CDR3 is CASSFGDRGTNQPQHF. In DNA, the CDR3 is TGTGCCAGCTCGTTCGGGGACAGGGGGACGAATCAGCCCCAGCATTTT.

This clone has a handful of counts. The chain carries TRBV7-2 and TRBJ2-7; 8 bases fit TRBD2. Germline CDR1 and CDR2: SGHTA and FQGNSA. V shed 4 bases and J 7 bases; nucleotides not matched to a gene: 15. The CDR3 loop spans 16 amino acids. For the CDR3, the DNA is TGTGCCAGCAGCTCCCACGCGGGGGGCCCAATTAAGGAGCAGTACTTC. Translation: CASSSHAGGPIKEQYF.

The V call is TRBV27, the J call TRBJ2-1; 11 positions agree with TRBD2. Germline lookup yields CDR1 MNHEY and CDR2 SMNVEV (reference sequence). The CDR3 is 16 residues long. With 1 base clipped from V and 4 bases from J, the junction kept 3 bases outside the gene matches. The CDR3 DNA follows: TGTGCCAGCAGTTTATGGGCTAGCGGGGGGTACAATGAGCAGTTCTTC. Its protein product is CASSLWASGGYNEQFF.